This TCR beta chain was captured in a study of CD8+CD57+ T cells in acquired aplastic anemia. CD8+CD57+ cell expansion, shown by flow cytometry, had occurred in the patients selected for sequencing. Profiles of TCR beta VDJ and CDR3 were generated from a genomic DNA template. TCRdb reprocessed the reads with MiXCR, giving one entry per CDR3 protein. The sample consists of hundreds of thousands of distinct CDR3 sequences, less than 35% of them appearing once. The sequence was obtained from a human donor with aplastic anemia. Sequencing was performed on sorted CD4+, CD8+, or CD8+CD57+ T cells (not recorded which) from PBMCs.

The CDR3 loop reads CASSPQTGSYGYTF. Here the CDR3 DNA reads TGCGCCAGCAGCCCCCAGACAGGGTCCTATGGCTACACCTTC. V and J are TRBV5-1 and TRBJ1-2; 7 bases fit TRBD1. CDR1 is SGHRS and CDR2 is YFSETQ in the germline V gene. J was trimmed by 4 bases and V by 4 bases; bases with no gene match: 7. CDR3 length equals 14 residues. Supplemented by reference TRBV5-1 and TRBJ1-2, the full variable domain reads KAGVTQTPRYLIKTRGQQVTLSCSPISGHRSVSWYQQTPGQGLQFLFEYFSETQRNKGNFPGRFSGRQFSNSRSEMNVSTLELGDSALYLCASSPQTGSYGYTFGSGTRLTVV.